In this sample, the clone carrying this T cell receptor (beta chain) turned up a few times. V lost 3 bases and J lost 7, with 7 bases in between. Germline CDR1 is MDHEN and CDR2 is SYDVKM. The CDR3 is made up of 12 amino acids. The protocol was immunoSEQ multiplex PCR, while the TCRdb copy is restricted to in-frame clones and leaves out a portion. The data contain about 59,000 clones, 90% to 95% of them singletons. This entry is derived from a study of T cell changes during pregnancy in multiple sclerosis. V gene TRBV28 combines with J gene TRBJ2-1, with D possibly TRBD1 on 5 matching bases. This TCR came from a female donor with multiple sclerosis, enrolled in a pregnancy study. Sequencing was performed on CD4+ T cells from peripheral blood mononuclear cells, taken before pregnancy. The CDR3 nucleotides read TGTGCCAGCAGTTTGAACAGGAATGAGCAGTTCTTC. Its translation is CASSLNRNEQFF.